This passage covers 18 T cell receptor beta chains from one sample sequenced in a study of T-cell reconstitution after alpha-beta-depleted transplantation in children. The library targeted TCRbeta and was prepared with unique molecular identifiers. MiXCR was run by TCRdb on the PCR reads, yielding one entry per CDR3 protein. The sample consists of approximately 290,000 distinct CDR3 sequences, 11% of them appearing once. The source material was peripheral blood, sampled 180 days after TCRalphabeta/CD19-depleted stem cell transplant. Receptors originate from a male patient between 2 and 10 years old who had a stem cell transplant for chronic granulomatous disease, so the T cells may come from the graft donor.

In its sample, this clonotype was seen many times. In DNA form, the CDR3 reads TGTGCCAGCAGGCCAACAGGGACTCTGAACACTGAAGCTTTCTTT. This gives the protein CASRPTGTLNTEAFF. This chain links TRBV12-3 or TRBV12-4 with TRBJ1-1; a possible D gene is TRBD1 (6 bases). This CDR3 is 15 amino acids long. V shed 6 bases and J shed 0 bases, with 14 bases lying between them.

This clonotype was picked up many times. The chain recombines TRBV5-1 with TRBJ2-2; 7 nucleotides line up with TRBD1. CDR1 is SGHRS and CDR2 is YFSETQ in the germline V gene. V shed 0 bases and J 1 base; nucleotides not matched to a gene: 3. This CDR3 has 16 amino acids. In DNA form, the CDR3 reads TGCGCCAGCAGCTTGGGGGACAGTTGGAACACCGGGGAGCTGTTTTTT. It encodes CASSLGDSWNTGELFF.

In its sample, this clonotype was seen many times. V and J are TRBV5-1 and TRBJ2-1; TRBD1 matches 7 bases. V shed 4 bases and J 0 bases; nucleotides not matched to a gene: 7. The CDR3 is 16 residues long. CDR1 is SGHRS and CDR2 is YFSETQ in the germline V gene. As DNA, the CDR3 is TGCGCCAGCAGCACCAGGGGGATTGACTCCTACAATGAGCAGTTCTTC. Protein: CASSTRGIDSYNEQFF. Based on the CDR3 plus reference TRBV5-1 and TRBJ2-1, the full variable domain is KAGVTQTPRYLIKTRGQQVTLSCSPISGHRSVSWYQQTPGQGLQFLFEYFSETQRNKGNFPGRFSGRQFSNSRSEMNVSTLELGDSALYLCASSTRGIDSYNEQFFGPGTRLTVL.

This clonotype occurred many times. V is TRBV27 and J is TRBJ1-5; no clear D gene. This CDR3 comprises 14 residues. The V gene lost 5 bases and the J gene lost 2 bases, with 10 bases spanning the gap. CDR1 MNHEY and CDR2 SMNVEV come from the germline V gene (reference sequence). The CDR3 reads CASSVHGGNQPQHF. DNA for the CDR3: TGTGCCAGCAGTGTCCATGGTGGCAATCAGCCCCAGCATTTT.

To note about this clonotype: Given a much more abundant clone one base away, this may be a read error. The chain's CDR3 is CASSLIDRDRKTQYF. The CDR3 coding sequence is TGCGCCAGCAGCCTTATTGACAGGGATCGGAAGACCCAGTACTTC. V is TRBV5-1 and J is TRBJ2-5, with TRBD1 matching 7 bases. Germline values: CDR1 SGHRS, CDR2 YFSETQ. The CDR3 extends over 15 amino acids. V shed 4 bases, J shed 6 bases, and the junction held 12 bases outside the gene matches.

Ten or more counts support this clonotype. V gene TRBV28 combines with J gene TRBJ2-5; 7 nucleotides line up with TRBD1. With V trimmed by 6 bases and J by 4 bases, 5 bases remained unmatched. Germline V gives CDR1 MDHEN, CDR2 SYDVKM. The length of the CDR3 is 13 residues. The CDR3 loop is CASRPTGLETQYF. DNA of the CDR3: TGTGCCAGCAGACCGACAGGGCTAGAGACCCAGTACTTC. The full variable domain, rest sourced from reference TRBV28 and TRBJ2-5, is DVKVTQSSRYLVKRTGEKVFLECVQDMDHENMFWYRQDPGLGLRLIYFSYDVKMKEKGDIPEGYSVSREKKERFSLILESASTNQTSMYLCASRPTGLETQYFGPGTRLLVL.

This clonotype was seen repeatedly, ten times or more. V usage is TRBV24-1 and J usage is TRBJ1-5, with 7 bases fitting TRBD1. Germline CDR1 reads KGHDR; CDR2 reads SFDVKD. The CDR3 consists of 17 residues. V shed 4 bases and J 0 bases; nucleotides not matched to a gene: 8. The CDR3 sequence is CATSEQGTANSNQPQHF. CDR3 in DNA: TGTGCCACCAGTGAACAGGGGACGGCAAATAGCAATCAGCCCCAGCATTTT.

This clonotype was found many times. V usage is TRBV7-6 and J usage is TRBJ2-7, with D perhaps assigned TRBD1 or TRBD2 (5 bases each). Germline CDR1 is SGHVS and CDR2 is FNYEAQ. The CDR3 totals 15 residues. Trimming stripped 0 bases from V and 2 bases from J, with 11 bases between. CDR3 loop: CASSLAGDGTYEQYF. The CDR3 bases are TGTGCCAGCAGCTTAGCGGGGGACGGGACCTACGAGCAGTACTTC.

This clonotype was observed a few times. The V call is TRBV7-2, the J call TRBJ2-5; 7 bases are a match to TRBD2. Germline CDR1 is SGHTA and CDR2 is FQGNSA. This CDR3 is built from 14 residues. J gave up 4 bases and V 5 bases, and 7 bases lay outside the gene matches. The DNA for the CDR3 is TGTGCCAGCAGCCCCGGACTAGTGTTAGAGACCCAGTACTTC. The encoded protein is CASSPGLVLETQYF.

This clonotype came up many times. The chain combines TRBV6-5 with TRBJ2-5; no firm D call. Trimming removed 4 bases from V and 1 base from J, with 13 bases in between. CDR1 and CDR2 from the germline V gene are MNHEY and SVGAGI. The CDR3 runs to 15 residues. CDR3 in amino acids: CASSSLSAAQETQYF. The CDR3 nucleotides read TGTGCCAGCAGTTCCCTTTCCGCGGCCCAAGAGACCCAGTACTTC.

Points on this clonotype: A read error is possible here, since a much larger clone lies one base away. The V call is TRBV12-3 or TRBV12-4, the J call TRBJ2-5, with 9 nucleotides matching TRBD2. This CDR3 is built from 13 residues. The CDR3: CASRTSGKETKYF. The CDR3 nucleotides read TGTGCCAGCAGGACTAGCGGAAAAGAGACCAAGTACTTC.

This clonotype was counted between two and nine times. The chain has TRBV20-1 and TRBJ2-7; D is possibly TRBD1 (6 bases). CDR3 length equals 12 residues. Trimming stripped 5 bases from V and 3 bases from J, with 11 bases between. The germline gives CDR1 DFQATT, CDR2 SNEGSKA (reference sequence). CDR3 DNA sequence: TGCAGTGCTCGCACAGGGTTCTACGAGCAGTACTTC. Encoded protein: CSARTGFYEQYF.

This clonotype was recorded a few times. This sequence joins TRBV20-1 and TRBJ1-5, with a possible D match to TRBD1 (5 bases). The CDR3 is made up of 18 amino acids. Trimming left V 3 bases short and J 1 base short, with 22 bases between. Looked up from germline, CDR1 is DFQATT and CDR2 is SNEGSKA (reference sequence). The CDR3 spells CSASDLVSGRVSNQPQHF. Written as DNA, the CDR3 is TGCAGTGCTAGTGATCTAGTTTCAGGGCGTGTGAGCAATCAGCCCCAGCATTTT.

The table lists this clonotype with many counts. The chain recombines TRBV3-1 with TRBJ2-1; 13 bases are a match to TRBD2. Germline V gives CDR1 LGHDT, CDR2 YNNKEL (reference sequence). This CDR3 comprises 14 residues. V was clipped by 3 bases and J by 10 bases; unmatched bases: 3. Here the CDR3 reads CASSHSGLAGEQFF. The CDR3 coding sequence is TGTGCCAGCAGCCATTCGGGACTAGCGGGAGAGCAGTTCTTC.

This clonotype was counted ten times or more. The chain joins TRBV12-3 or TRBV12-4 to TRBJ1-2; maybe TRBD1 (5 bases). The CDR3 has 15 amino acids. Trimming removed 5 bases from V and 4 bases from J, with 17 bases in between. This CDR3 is CASSPFPTARYGYTF. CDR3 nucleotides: TGTGCCAGCAGTCCATTCCCGACAGCGCGCTATGGCTACACCTTC.

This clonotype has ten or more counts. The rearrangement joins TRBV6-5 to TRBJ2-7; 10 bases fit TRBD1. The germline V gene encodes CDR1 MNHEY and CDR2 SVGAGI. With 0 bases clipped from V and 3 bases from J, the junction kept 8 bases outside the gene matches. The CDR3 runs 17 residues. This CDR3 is CASSYSAIGQGVYEQYF. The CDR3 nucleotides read TGTGCCAGCAGTTACTCGGCGATCGGACAGGGGGTCTACGAGCAGTACTTC.

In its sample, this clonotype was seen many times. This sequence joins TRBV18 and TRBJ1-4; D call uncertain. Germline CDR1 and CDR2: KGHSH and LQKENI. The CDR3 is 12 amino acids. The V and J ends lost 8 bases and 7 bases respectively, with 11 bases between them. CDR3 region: CASRGEGEKLFF. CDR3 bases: TGTGCCAGCCGCGGCGAGGGTGAAAAACTGTTTTTT.

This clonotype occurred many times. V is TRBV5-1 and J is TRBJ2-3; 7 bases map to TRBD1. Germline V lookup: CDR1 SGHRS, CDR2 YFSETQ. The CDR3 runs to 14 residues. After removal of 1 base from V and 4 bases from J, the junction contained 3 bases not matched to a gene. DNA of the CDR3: TGCGCCAGCAGCTTGCAGGGGGATGCAGATACGCAGTATTTT. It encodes CASSLQGDADTQYF.